This TCR beta chain was recorded in a study of regulatory T cells in long-lasting Graves disease. Looking at the study overall: The criterion for persistent Graves' disease was over 5 years of antithyroid drugs with positive TSH receptor antibodies.

Study-wide findings and caveats: Accuracy was possibly reduced by small sample size. Those with persistent disease had in common more public clonotypes (roughly 3,000) than new patients (roughly 1,000).

The time point here: persistent/refractory GD, antithyroid drugs over 5 years with positive TRAb. The TCR library was prepared using RNA isolated from PBMCs. American Thyroid Association guidelines served as the basis for diagnosing Graves' disease. Building the TCR beta libraries relied on iRepertoire HTBI primers, and CDR3 regions underwent Arm-PCR. TCRdb re-called the multiplex PCR reads with MiXCR, one entry per CDR3 protein. The data contain around 400,000 distinct CDR3 sequences, roughly 25% of them seen just once; the ten biggest clones take up 25% to 35%. The CDR3 totals 14 residues. V lost 4 bases to trimming and J lost 2 bases; unmatched junction nucleotides: 7. Germline assignment: CDR1 DFQATT and CDR2 SNEGSKA (reference sequence). As for this clonotype: Its antigen is as yet unknown.

Here the sequenced sample was peripheral blood mononuclear cells (PBMCs), taken when the disease was refractory, from a patient treated with antithyroid drugs. The receptor was derived from a middle-aged woman with Graves disease. The genes are TRBV20-1 and TRBJ2-7; 8 nucleotides line up with TRBD1. In DNA form, the CDR3 reads TGCAGTGCTAAGGGGACAGGTGCCCCCTACGAGCAGTACTTC. Its protein is CSAKGTGAPYEQYF.